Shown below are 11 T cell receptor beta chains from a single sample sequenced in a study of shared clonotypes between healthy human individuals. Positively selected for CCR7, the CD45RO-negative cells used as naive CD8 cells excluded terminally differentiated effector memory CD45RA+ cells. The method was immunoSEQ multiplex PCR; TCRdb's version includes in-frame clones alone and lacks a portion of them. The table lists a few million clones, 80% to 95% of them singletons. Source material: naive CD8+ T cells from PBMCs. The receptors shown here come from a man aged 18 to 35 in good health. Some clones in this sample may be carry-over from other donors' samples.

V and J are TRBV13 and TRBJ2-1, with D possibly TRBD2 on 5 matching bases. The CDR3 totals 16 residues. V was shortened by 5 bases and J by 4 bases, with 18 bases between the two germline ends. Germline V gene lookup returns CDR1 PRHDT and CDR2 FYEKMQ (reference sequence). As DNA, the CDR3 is TGTGCCAGCAGCGATCAGACGCAGCGGCGTTACAATGAGCAGTTCTTC. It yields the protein CASSDQTQRRYNEQFF. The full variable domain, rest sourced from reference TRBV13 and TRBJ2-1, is AAGVIQSPRHLIKEKRETATLKCYPIPRHDTVYWYQQGPGQDPQFLISFYEKMQSDKGSIPDRFSAQQFSDYHSELNMSSLELGDSALYFCASSDQTQRRYNEQFFGPGTRLTVL.

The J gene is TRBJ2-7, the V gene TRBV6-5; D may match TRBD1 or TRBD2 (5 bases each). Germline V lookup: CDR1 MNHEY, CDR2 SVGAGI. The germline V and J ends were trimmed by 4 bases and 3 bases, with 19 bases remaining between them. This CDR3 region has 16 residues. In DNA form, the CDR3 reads TGTGCCAGCAGTTCCCCCGGATGGGGGAGTGTCTACGAGCAGTACTTC. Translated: CASSSPGWGSVYEQYF.

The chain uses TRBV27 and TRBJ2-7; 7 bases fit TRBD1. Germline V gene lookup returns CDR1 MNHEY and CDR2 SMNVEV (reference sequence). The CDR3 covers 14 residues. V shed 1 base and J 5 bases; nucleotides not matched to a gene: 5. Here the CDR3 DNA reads TGTGCCAGCAGTTTATTACAGGGGCCTGACGAGCAGTACTTC. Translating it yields CASSLLQGPDEQYF.

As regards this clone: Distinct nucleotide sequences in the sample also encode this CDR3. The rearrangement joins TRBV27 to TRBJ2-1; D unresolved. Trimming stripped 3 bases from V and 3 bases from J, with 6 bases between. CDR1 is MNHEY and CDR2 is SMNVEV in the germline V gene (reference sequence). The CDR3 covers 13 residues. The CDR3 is CASSFGSYNEQFF. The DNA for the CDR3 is TGTGCCAGCAGTTTTGGAAGCTACAATGAGCAGTTCTTC.

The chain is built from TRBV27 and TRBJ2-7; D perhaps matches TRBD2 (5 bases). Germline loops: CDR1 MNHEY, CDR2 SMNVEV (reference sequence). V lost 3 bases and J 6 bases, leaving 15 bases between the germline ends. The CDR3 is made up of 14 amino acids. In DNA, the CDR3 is TGTGCCAGCAGTTTGGTTTCTCGGGGATCCGAGCAGTACTTC. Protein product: CASSLVSRGSEQYF.

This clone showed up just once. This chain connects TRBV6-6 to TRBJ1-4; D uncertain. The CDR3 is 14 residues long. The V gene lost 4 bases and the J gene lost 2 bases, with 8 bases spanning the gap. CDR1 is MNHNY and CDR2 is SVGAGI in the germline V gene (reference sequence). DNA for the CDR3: TGTGCCAGCAGTTGGGTCAGGACTAATGAAAAACTGTTTTTT. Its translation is CASSWVRTNEKLFF.

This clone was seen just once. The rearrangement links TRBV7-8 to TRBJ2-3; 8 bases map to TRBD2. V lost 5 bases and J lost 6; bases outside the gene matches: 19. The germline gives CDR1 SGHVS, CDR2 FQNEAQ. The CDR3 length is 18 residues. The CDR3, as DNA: TGTGCCAGCAGCCCAGCGGCGGTAGCGGGACTGGCGCAGGATACGCAGTATTTT. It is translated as CASSPAAVAGLAQDTQYF.

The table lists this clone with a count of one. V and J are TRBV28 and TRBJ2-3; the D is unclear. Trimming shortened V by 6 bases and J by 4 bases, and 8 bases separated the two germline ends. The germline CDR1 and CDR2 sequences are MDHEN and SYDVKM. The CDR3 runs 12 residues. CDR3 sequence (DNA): TGTGCCAGCAGGCTTAGTCCAGATACGCAGTATTTT. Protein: CASRLSPDTQYF.

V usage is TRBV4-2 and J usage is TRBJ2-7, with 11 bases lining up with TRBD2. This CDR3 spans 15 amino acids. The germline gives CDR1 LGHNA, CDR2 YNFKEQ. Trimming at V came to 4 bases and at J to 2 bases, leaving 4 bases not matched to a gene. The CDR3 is CASSPIAGGPYEQYF. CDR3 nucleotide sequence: TGTGCCAGCAGCCCCATAGCGGGAGGGCCCTACGAGCAGTACTTC.

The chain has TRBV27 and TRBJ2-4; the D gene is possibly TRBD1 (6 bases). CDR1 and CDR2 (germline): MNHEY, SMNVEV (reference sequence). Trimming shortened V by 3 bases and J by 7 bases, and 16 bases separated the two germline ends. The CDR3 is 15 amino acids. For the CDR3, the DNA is TGTGCCAGCAGTTTCTTTTCAGGGGCTGGGAACATTCAGTACTTC. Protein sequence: CASSFFSGAGNIQYF.

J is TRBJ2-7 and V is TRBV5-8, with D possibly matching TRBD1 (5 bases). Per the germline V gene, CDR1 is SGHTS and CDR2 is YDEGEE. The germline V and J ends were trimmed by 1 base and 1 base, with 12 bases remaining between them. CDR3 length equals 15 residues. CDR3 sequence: CASSLPRVVSYEQYF. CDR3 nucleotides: TGTGCCAGCAGCTTGCCCAGGGTTGTGTCCTACGAGCAGTACTTC.